This T cell receptor beta chain emerged from a study of CD8 T cells in Susac syndrome. The CDR3 covers 14 residues. Germline CDR1 and CDR2: ENHRY and SYGVKD. V lost 6 bases and J lost 0, with 10 bases in between. Roughly 0.45 to 1 ug RNA was reverse transcribed with random hexamers. In TCRdb, the immunoSEQ multiplex PCR reads were re-called with MiXCR into one record per CDR3 protein. The table includes about 150,000 distinct CDR3 sequences, about 95% detected once. The J gene is TRBJ2-3, the V gene TRBV10-3; D might be TRBD2 (5 bases). This sequence was found in a human donor with Susac syndrome. The sequencing sample was made of CD4+ T cells from PBMCs. The CDR3 nucleotides read TGTGCCATCAGCGACCCGGGGAGCACAGATACGCAGTATTTT. This sequence encodes CAISDPGSTDTQYF.